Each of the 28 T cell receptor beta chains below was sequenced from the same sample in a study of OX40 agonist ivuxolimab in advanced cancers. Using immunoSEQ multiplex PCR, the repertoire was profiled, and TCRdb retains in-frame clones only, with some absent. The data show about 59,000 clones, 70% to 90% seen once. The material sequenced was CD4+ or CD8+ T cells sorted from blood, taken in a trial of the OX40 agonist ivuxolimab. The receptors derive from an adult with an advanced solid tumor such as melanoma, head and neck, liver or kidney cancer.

CDR3 in amino acids: CASRITRGVTDTQYF. For the CDR3, the DNA is TGTGCCAGCCGCATTACCCGTGGAGTCACAGATACGCAGTATTTT. The chain joins TRBV27 to TRBJ2-3, with D hard to call. CDR3 length: 15 residues. Per the germline V gene, CDR1 is MNHEY and CDR2 is SMNVEV (reference sequence). V lost 8 bases to trimming and J lost 2 bases, with 17 bases between them.

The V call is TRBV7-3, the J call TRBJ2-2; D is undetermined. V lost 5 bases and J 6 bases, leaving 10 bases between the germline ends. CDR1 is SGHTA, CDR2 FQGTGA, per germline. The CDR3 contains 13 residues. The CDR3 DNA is TGTGCCAGCAGCCCAAGAGTATCCGGGGAGCTGTTTTTT. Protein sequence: CASSPRVSGELFF.

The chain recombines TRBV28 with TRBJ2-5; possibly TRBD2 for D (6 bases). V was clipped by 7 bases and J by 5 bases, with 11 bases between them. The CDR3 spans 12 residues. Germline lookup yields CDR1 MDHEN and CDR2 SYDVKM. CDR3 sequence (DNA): TGTGCCAGCACGGGGGATTGGGAGACCCAGTACTTC. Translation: CASTGDWETQYF.

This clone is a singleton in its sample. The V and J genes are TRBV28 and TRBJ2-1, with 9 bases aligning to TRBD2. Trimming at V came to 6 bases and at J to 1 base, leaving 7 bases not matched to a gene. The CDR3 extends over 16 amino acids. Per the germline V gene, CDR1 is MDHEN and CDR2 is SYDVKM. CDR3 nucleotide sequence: TGTGCCAGCAGGGGGGAGACTAGCGGTTCCTACAATGAGCAGTTCTTC. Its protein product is CASRGETSGSYNEQFF.

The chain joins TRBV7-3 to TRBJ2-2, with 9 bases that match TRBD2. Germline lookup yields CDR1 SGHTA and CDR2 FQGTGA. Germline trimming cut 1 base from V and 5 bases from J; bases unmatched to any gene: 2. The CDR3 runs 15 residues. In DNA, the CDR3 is TGTGCCAGCAGCTTAATAGCGGGAGAAACCGGGGAGCTGTTTTTT. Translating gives CASSLIAGETGELFF.

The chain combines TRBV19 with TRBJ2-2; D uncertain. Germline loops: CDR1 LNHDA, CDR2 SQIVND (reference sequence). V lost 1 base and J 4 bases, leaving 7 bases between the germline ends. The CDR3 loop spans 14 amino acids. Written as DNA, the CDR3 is TGTGCCAGTAGTATAGCCGGTATCACCGGGGAGCTGTTTTTT. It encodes CASSIAGITGELFF. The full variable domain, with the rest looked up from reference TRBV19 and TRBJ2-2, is DGGITQSPKYLFRKEGQNVTLSCEQNLNHDAMYWYRQDPGQGLRLIYYSQIVNDFQKGDIAEGYSVSREKKESFPLTVTSAQKNPTAFYLCASSIAGITGELFFGEGSRLTVL.

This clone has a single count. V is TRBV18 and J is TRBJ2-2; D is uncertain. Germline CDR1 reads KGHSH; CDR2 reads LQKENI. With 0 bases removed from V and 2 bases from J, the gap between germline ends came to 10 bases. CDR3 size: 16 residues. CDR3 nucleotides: TGTGCCAGCTCACCACCGGCACAGTTAAACACCGGGGAGCTGTTTTTT. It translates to CASSPPAQLNTGELFF.

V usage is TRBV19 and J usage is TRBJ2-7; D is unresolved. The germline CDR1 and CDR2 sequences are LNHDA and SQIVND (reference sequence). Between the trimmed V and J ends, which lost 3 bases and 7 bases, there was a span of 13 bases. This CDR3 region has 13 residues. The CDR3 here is CASSMGREREQYF. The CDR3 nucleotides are TGTGCCAGTAGTATGGGTAGGGAACGGGAGCAGTACTTC.

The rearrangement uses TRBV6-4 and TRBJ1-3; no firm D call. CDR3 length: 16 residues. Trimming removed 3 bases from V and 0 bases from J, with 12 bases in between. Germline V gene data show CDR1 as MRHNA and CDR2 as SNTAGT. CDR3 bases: TGTGCCAGCAGTGAAGACGACCGAGACTCTGGAAACACCATATATTTT. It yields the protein CASSEDDRDSGNTIYF.

This CDR3 reads CASRRPGTGMMNTIYF. In DNA, the CDR3 is TGTGCCAGCAGGCGACCCGGGACAGGGATGATGAACACCATATATTTT. The chain employs TRBV28 and TRBJ1-3; 9 bases match TRBD1. Germline V lookup: CDR1 MDHEN, CDR2 SYDVKM. The CDR3 consists of 16 residues. V lost 6 bases to trimming and J lost 7 bases; unmatched junction nucleotides: 13.

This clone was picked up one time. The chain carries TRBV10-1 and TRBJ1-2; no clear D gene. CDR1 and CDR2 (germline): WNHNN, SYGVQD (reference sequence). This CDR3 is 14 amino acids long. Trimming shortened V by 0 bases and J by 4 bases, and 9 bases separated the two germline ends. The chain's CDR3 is CASSESRVLYGYTF. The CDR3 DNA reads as TGCGCCAGCAGTGAGTCGAGGGTACTCTATGGCTACACCTTC.

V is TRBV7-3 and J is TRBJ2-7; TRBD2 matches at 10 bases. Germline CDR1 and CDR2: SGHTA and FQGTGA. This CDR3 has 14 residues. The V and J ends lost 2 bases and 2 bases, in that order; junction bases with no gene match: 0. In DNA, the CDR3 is TGTGCCAGCAGCTTACTAGCGGGAGCCTACGAGCAGTACTTC. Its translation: CASSLLAGAYEQYF.

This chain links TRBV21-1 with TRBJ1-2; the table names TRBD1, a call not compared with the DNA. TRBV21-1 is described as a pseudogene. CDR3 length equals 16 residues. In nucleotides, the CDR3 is TGTGCCAGCAGCCATGCCCGACACACCAACGGCTATGGCTACACCTTC. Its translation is CASSHARHTNGYGYTF.

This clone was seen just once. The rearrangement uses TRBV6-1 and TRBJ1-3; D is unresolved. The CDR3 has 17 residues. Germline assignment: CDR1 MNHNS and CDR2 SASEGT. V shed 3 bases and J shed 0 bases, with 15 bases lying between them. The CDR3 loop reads CASSDPQRLFSGNTIYF. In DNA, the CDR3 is TGTGCCAGCAGTGACCCACAGCGGCTATTCTCTGGAAACACCATATATTTT.

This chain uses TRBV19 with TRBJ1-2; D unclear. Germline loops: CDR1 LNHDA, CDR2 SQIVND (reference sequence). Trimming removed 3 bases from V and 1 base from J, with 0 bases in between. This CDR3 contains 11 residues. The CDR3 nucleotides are TGTGCCAGTAGTATTAACTATGGCTACACCTTC. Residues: CASSINYGYTF.

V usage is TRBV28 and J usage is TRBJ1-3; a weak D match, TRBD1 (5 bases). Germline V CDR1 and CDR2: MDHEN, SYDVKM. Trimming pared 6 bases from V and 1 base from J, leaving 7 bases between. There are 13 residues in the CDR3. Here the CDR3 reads CASSPGSGNTIYF. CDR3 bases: TGTGCCAGCAGCCCAGGGTCTGGAAACACCATATATTTT.

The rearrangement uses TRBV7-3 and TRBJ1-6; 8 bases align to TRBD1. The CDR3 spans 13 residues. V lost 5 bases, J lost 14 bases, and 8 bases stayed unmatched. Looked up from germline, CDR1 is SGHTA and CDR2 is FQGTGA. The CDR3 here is CASSTHRGLALHF. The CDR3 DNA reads TGTGCCAGCAGCACCCACAGGGGGTTAGCCCTCCACTTT.

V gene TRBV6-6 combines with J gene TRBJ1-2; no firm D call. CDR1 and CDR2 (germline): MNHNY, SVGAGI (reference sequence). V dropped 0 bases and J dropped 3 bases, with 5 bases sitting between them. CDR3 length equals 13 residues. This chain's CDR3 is CASSYSFDYGYTF. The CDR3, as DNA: TGTGCCAGCAGTTACTCTTTCGACTATGGCTACACCTTC.

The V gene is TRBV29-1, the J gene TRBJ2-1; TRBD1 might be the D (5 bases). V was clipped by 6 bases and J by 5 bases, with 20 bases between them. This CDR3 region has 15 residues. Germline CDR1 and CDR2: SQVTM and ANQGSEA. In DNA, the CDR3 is TGCAGCGTAAACACCAGGGATCCTCCCCACAATGAGCAGTTCTTC. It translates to CSVNTRDPPHNEQFF.

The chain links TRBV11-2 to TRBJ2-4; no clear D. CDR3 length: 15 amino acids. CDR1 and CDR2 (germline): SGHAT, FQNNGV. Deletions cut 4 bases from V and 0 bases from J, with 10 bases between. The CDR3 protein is CASSSPTPAKNIQYF. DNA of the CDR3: TGTGCCAGCAGCTCGCCCACACCAGCCAAAAACATTCAGTACTTC.

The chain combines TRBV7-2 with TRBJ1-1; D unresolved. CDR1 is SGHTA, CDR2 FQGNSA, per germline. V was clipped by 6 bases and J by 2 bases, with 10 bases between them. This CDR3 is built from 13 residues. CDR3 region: CASSPIGNTEAFF. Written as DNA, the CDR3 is TGTGCCAGCAGTCCGATAGGAAACACTGAAGCTTTCTTT. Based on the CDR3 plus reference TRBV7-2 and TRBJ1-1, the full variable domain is GAGVSQSPSNKVTEKGKDVELRCDPISGHTALYWYRQSLGQGLEFLIYFQGNSAPDKSGLPSDRFSAERTGGSVSTLTIQRTQQEDSAVYLCASSPIGNTEAFFGQGTRLTVV.

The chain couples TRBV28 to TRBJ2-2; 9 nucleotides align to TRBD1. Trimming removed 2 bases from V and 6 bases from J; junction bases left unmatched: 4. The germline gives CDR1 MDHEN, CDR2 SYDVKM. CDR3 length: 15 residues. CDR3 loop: CASSLGTGGAGELFF. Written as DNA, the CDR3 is TGTGCCAGCAGTTTAGGAACAGGGGGCGCCGGGGAGCTGTTTTTT.

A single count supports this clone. The CDR3 reads CASSATTGLATDTQYF. The DNA of the CDR3 is TGTGCCAGCTCAGCGACGACAGGGCTGGCCACAGATACGCAGTATTTT. V usage is TRBV18 and J usage is TRBJ2-3; 7 nucleotides match TRBD1. CDR1 is KGHSH, CDR2 LQKENI, per germline. Trimming at V came to 5 bases and at J to 2 bases, leaving 10 bases not matched to a gene. The CDR3 is 16 residues long.

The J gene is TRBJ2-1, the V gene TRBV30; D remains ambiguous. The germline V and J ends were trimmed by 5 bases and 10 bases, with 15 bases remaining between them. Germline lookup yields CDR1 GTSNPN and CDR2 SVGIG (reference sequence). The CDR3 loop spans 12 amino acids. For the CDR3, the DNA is TGTGCCTGGGGAGAAGATCGGAGAGAGCAGTTCTTC. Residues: CAWGEDRREQFF.

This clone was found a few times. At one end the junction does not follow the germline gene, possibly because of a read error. The CDR3, as DNA: TGTGCCACAAGCAGGGGAACTGAAGCTTTCTTT. This sequence encodes CATSRGTEAFF. This rearrangement joins TRBV15 to TRBJ1-1, with D maybe TRBD1 (6 bases). Germline values: CDR1 LNHNV, CDR2 YYDKDF (reference sequence). The CDR3 sequence is 11 residues long. Full variable domain (missing parts from reference TRBV15 and TRBJ1-1): DAMVIQNPRYQVTQFGKPVTLSCSQTLNHNVMYWYQQKSSQAPKLLFHYYDKDFNNEADTPDNFQSRRPNTSFCFLDIRSPGLGDTAMYLCATSRGTEAFFGQGTRLTVV.

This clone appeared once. DNA for the CDR3: TGTGCTAGTGGTTTGGAAAACAGGGGTGAGCAGTTCTTC. It translates to CASGLENRGEQFF. The J gene is TRBJ2-1, the V gene TRBV12-5; 7 positions match TRBD1. The CDR3 totals 13 residues. V shed 1 base and J 9 bases; nucleotides not matched to a gene: 3. Germline CDR1 and CDR2: LGHNT and FRNRAP.

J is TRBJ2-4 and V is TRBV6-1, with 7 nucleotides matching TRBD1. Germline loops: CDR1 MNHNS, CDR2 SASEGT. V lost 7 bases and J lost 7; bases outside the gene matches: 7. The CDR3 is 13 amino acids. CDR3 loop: CASINRGSNIQYF. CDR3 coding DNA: TGTGCCAGCATAAACAGGGGCTCGAACATTCAGTACTTC.

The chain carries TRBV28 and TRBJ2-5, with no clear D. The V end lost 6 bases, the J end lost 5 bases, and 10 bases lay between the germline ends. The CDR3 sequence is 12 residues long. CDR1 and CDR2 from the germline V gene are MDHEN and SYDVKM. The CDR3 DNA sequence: TGTGCCAGCAGCCCTCTTAGGGAGACCCAGTACTTC. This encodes CASSPLRETQYF.